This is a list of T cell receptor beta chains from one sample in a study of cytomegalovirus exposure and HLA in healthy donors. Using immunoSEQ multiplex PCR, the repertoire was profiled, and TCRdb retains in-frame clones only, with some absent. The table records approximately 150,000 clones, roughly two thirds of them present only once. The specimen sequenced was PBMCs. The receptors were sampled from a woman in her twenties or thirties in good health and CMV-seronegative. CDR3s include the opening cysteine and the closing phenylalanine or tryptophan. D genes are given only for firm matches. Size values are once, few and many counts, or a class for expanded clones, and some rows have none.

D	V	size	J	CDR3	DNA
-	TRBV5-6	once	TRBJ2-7	CASSLVSGVHEQYF	TGTGCCAGCAGCTTGGTATCAGGGGTCCACGAGCAGTACTTC
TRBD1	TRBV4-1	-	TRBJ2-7	CASSQDPGGSYEQYF	TGCGCCAGCAGCCAAGACCCAGGGGGCTCCTACGAGCAGTACTTC
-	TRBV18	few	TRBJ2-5	CASSLLAGETQYF	TGTGCCAGCTCACTACTAGCAGGAGAGACCCAGTACTTC
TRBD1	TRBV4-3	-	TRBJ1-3	CASSQEQGPGNTIYF	TGCGCCAGCAGCCAAGAACAGGGGCCTGGAAACACCATATATTTT
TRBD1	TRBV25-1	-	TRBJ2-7	CASSEFKGAYEQYF	TGTGCCAGCAGTGAATTTAAGGGGGCATACGAGCAGTACTTC
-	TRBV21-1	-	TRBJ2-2	CASSKDQGPGTGEFSGELFF	TGTGCCAGCAGCAAAGATCAAGGTCCGGGGACAGGGGAATTTTCCGGGGAGCTGTTTTTT
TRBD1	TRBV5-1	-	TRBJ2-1	CASSQYPRTGDQFF	TGCGCCAGCAGCCAATATCCAAGGACAGGCGATCAGTTCTTC
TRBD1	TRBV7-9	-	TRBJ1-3	CASSFGTGGSGNTIYF	TGTGCCAGCAGCTTTGGGACAGGGGGCTCTGGAAACACCATATATTTT
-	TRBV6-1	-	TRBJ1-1	CASRSGPMNTEAFF	TGTGCCAGCCGTTCAGGGCCCATGAACACTGAAGCTTTCTTT
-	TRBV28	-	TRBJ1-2	CATGGALNGYTF	TGTGCCACCGGAGGGGCGCTGAATGGCTACACCTTC
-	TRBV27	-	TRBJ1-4	CASSPPEATNEKLFF	TGTGCCAGCAGTCCACCAGAGGCAACTAATGAAAAACTGTTTTTT
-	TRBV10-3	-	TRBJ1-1	CAISEGSGTTNTEAFF	TGTGCCATCAGTGAGGGCTCCGGGACAACGAACACTGAAGCTTTCTTT
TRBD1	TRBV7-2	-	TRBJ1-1	CASSARDRPNTEAFF	TGTGCCAGCAGCGCCCGGGACAGACCGAACACTGAAGCTTTCTTT
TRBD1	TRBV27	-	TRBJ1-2	CASSSFRGRRGGYTF	TGTGCCAGCAGTTCATTTAGGGGGCGCAGAGGTGGCTACACCTTC
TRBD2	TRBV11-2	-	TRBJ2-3	CASRRPWGGGRADTQYF	TGTGCCAGCAGACGACCTTGGGGCGGGGGGCGGGCAGATACGCAGTATTTT
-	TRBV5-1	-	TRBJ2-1	CASSEVSRVDNEQFF	TGCGCCAGCAGCGAGGTGAGCAGGGTAGACAATGAGCAGTTCTTC
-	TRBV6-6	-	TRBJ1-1	CASSSLWGDMNTEAFF	TGTGCCAGCAGTTCCCTATGGGGAGACATGAACACTGAAGCTTTCTTT
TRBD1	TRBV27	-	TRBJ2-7	CASSLTGGVLGYEQYF	TGTGCCAGCAGTCTGACAGGGGGGGTGTTAGGCTACGAGCAGTACTTC
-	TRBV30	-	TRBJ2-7	CAWSFGGEQYF	TGTGCCTGGAGTTTTGGAGGCGAGCAGTACTTC
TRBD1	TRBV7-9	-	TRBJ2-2	CASSSDRGTGELFF	TGTGCCAGCAGCTCGGACAGGGGCACCGGGGAGCTGTTTTTT
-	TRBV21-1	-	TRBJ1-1	CASGGGNTEAFF	TGTGCCAGCGGCGGGGGTAACACTGAAGCTTTCTTT
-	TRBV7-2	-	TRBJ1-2	CASSPETANYGYTF	TGTGCCAGCAGCCCAGAAACAGCTAACTATGGCTACACCTTC
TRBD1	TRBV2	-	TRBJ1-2	CASTGDSYGYTF	TGTGCCAGCACCGGGGACAGCTATGGCTACACCTTC
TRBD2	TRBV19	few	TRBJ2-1	CASRDRLAGGYEQFF	TGTGCCAGTAGGGATCGGCTAGCGGGGGGATATGAGCAGTTCTTC
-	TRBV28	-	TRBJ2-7	CASSESRPLHYEQYF	TGTGCCAGCAGTGAGTCACGCCCCCTCCACTACGAGCAGTACTTC
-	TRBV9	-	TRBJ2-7	CASSVNQGPDEQYF	TGTGCCAGCAGCGTGAATCAGGGGCCGGACGAGCAGTACTTC
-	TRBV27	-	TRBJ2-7	CASSLRADPYEQYF	TGTGCCAGCAGTTTGCGGGCCGATCCCTACGAGCAGTACTTC
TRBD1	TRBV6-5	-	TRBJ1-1	CASKTTGRDTEAFF	TGTGCCAGCAAAACGACAGGGCGAGACACTGAAGCTTTCTTT
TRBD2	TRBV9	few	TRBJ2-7	CASSPPGGAFREQYF	TGTGCCAGCAGCCCCCCCGGGGGGGCCTTTCGCGAGCAGTACTTC
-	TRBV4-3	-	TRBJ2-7	CASSQDPGSYEQYF	TGCGCCAGCAGCCAAGACCCCGGGTCCTACGAGCAGTACTTC
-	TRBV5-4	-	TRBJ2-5	CASSLTRGHETQYF	TGTGCCAGCAGCTTGACCAGGGGTCACGAGACCCAGTACTTC
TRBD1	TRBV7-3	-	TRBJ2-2	CASSAGGRGAGELFF	TGTGCCAGCAGCGCAGGGGGCCGAGGGGCCGGGGAGCTGTTTTTT
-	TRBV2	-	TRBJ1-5	CASSGTSGGINQPQHF	TGTGCCAGCAGCGGAACCTCGGGGGGCATCAATCAGCCCCAGCATTTT
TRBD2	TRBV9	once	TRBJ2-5	CASSAGTSETQYF	TGTGCCAGCAGCGCCGGGACTAGTGAGACCCAGTACTTC
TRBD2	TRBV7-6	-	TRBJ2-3	CASSMGLAGGDTQYF	TGTGCCAGCAGCATGGGACTAGCGGGAGGAGATACGCAGTATTTT
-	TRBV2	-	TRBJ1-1	CASNGAGNTEAFF	TGTGCCAGCAATGGGGCAGGGAACACTGAAGCTTTCTTT
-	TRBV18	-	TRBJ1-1	CASSTSQREAFF	TGTGCCAGCTCAACCTCCCAACGGGAAGCTTTCTTT
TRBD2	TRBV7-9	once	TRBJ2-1	CASSPLPGGNNEQFF	TGTGCCAGCAGCCCCCTGCCCGGGGGGAACAATGAGCAGTTCTTC
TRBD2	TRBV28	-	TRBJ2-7	CASRTGGRGQYF	TGTGCCAGCAGGACGGGAGGGCGTGGGCAGTACTTC
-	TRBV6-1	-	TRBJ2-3	CASSPRGSTDTQYF	TGTGCCAGCAGTCCCAGGGGTTCAACAGATACGCAGTATTTT
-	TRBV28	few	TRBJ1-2	CASSPPAPIYGYTF	TGTGCCAGCAGTCCCCCCGCACCTATCTATGGCTACACCTTC
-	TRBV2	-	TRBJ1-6	CVQHGGGANSPLHF	TGTGTCCAGCACGGTGGAGGGGCCAATTCACCCCTCCACTTT
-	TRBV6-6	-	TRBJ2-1	CASSNGDLSYNEQFF	TGTGCCAGCAGTAATGGGGACTTATCCTACAATGAGCAGTTCTTC
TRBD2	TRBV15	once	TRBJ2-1	CATSSERGSYNEQFF	TGTGCCACCAGCAGCGAGCGGGGGTCCTACAATGAGCAGTTCTTC
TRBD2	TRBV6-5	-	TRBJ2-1	CASRKTPGGFEQFF	TGTGCCAGCAGGAAGACACCGGGGGGGTTTGAGCAGTTCTTC